Shown below are 4 T cell receptor beta chains from a single sample sequenced in a study of blood T cell repertoires in COVID-19. The table came from immunoSEQ multiplex PCR; TCRdb's copy has only in-frame clones and leaves some out. Here the sample spans around 30,000 clones, roughly 92% being singletons. The sample taken for sequencing was peripheral blood. The source is a man aged 55 to 70 with acute or convalescent COVID-19.

The chain links TRBV28 to TRBJ1-2; D is perhaps TRBD1 (6 bases). The germline V gene has CDR1 MDHEN and CDR2 SYDVKM. V lost 2 bases to trimming and J lost 4 bases, with 11 bases between them. The CDR3 extends over 14 amino acids. CDR3 DNA: TGTGCCAGCAGTTTACTCCAGGGGAGCTATGGCTACACCTTC. This encodes CASSLLQGSYGYTF.

This chain links TRBV7-9 with TRBJ2-1; 10 bases agree with TRBD1. The junction had 10 bases not matched to a gene; V was cut back by 0 bases and J by 8 bases. CDR3 length: 17 amino acids. Per germline, CDR1 SEHNR and CDR2 FQNEAQ (reference sequence). The CDR3 sequence: CASSLAAGTGDWDEQFF. CDR3 coding DNA: TGTGCCAGCAGCTTAGCGGCCGGGACAGGGGATTGGGATGAGCAGTTCTTC.

The rearrangement links TRBV19 to TRBJ1-2, with D tentatively TRBD1 (6 bases). The CDR3 loop spans 12 amino acids. Looked up from germline, CDR1 is LNHDA and CDR2 is SQIVND (reference sequence). V was pared by 5 bases and J by 8 bases, with 12 bases between. CDR3 in amino acids: CASSPDSFGYTF. The CDR3 DNA follows: TGTGCCAGTAGTCCGGACAGTTTCGGCTACACCTTC.

V and J are TRBV7-9 and TRBJ2-7, with 7 bases matching TRBD2. Germline CDR1 and CDR2: SEHNR and FQNEAQ (reference sequence). V trimming: 1 base; J trimming: 2 bases; junction bases outside the gene matches: 8. The CDR3 totals 16 residues. Here the CDR3 DNA reads TGTGCCAGCAGCTTAGTGGGGACTACCTCCGCCTACGAGCAGTACGTC. The encoded protein is CASSLVGTTSAYEQYV.